This section outlines one TCR beta chain sequence together with its context. Its antigen remains unidentified. From RNA transcripts, TCR beta CDR3 regions were amplified. HTBI primers were used for first-round RT-PCR of the TCR CDR3. TCRdb fed the multiplex PCR reads into MiXCR, producing one record per CDR3 protein. The data hold more than 450,000 distinct CDR3 sequences, with 15% to 20% observed a single time. Exclusions: uncontrolled infection, other autoimmune disease, pregnancy, lactation. Diagnostic decisions used clinical symptoms, serum thyroxine and TRAb, thyroid ultrasound and orbital computed tomography. The entry originates in a study of T cells in Graves' hyperthyroidism and ophthalmopathy. CDR1 and CDR2 (germline): SGHTA, FQGNSA. The junction had 14 bases not matched to a gene; V was cut back by 5 bases and J by 8 bases. The CDR3 runs 18 residues. Notes on the study in general: Among clonotypes expanded in thyroid above 0.001, most were also found in blood. Patients with ophthalmopathy were separated from those with stable hyperthyroidism by a 13 V-J model.

Sequencing used blood. J is TRBJ2-1 and V is TRBV7-2; TRBD2 aligns across 14 bases. The origin of this receptor is a man aged 40-49 years with Graves' ophthalmopathy. In DNA, the CDR3 is TGTGCCAGCAGCCCTTCACCCGGGACTAGCGGGAGAGGGCATGAGCAGTTCTTC. It is translated as CASSPSPGTSGRGHEQFF.